The source of this T cell receptor (beta chain) is a study of vaccination and CD4 T cells after COVID-19. Treatment of the sample: roughly 11-day PBMC culture with coronavirus spike peptide pools or control peptides (ViraFEST assay). This clonotype was seen more than once but under ten times. What it binds is unknown. The study sequenced cultured CD4+ T cell DNA using the Oncomine TCR Beta short-read assay. TCRdb called the PCR reads again in MiXCR, with one record for every CDR3 protein. This table has 18,000 or so distinct CDR3 sequences, around 40% appearing once. Per germline, CDR1 KGHDR and CDR2 SFDVKD. The ends lost 5 bases at V and 9 bases at J; junction bases unmatched: 8. The CDR3 has 13 amino acids.

V and J are TRBV24-1 and TRBJ1-1, with 7 nucleotides matching TRBD1. Material: CD4+ T cells from blood, cultured in vitro, obtained before SARS-CoV-2 vaccination. The receptor was isolated from a human donor who received a COVID-19 vaccine. The CDR3: CATSARGDSKAFF. CDR3 nucleotide sequence: TGTGCCACCAGTGCTCGGGGGGACAGTAAAGCTTTCTTT.